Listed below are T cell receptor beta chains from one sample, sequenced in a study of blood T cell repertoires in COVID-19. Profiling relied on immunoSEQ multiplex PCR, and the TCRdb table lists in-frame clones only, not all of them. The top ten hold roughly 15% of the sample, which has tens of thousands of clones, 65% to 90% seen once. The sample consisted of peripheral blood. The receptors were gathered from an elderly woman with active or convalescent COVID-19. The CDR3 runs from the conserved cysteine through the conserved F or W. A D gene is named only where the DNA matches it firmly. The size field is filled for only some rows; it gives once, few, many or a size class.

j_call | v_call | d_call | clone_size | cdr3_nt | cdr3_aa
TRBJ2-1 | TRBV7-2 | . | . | TGTGCCAGCAGCTTAGGGCCCGGCGGCTCCTACAATGAGCAGTTCTTC | CASSLGPGGSYNEQFF
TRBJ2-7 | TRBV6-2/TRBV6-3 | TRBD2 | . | TGTGCCAGCAGTTACCCAGGACAGGGCCTAGCGGGAGGAACCTACGAGCAGTACTTC | CASSYPGQGLAGGTYEQYF
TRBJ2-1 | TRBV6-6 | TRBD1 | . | TGTGCCAGCAGAAAGACAGGGGGGGTCGGTGAGCAGTTCTTC | CASRKTGGVGEQFF
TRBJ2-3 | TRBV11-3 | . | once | TGTGCCAGCAGCCCAGGGCGCGCAGATACGCAGTATTTT | CASSPGRADTQYF
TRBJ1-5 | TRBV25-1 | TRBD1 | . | TGTGCCAGCAGTGAGGCCGGACAGGGGCTCAATCAGCCCCAGCATTTT | CASSEAGQGLNQPQHF
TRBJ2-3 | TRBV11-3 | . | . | TGTGCCAGCAGCTCCACCCCCCCCGGTACGCAGTATTTT | CASSSTPPGTQYF
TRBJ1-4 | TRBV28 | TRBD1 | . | TGTGCCAGCAGTAGACCGGGACAGAATTATGAAAAACTGTTTTTT | CASSRPGQNYEKLFF
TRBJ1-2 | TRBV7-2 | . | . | TGTGCCAGCAGCTCTCAGGGGTATACGGGCTACACCTTC | CASSSQGYTGYTF
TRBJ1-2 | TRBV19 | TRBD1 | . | TGTGCCAGTAGTATTTTGGAGGGGGCCTATGGCTACACCTTC | CASSILEGAYGYTF
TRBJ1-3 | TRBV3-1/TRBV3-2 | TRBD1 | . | TGTGCCAGCAGCTTCGGCCAGGGGGCTGGAAACACCATATATTTT | CASSFGQGAGNTIYF
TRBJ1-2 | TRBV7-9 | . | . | TGTGCCAGCAGCTTAGACAGTTATGGCTACACCTTC | CASSLDSYGYTF
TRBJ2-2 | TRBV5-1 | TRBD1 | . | TGCGCCAGCAGCTCGACAGGGTTGAGGAACACCGGGGAGCTGTTTTTT | CASSSTGLRNTGELFF
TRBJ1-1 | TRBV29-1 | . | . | TGCAGCGTTGAAGCCTTCCAGGGGAACACTGAAGCTTTCTTT | CSVEAFQGNTEAFF
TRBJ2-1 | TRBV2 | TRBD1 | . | TGTGTCAGCAGACAAATCCGGGACAGGGGGAAATACAATGAGCAGTTCTTC | CVSRQIRDRGKYNEQFF
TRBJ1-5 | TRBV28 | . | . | TGTGCCAGCACCCTACAGGGACAAAGCAATCAGCCCCAGCATTTT | CASTLQGQSNQPQHF
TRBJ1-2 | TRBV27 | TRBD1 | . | TGTGCCAGCGGCAATCCCGGGACAGGGATCGATGGCTACACCTTC | CASGNPGTGIDGYTF
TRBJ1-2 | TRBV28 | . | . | TGTGCCAGCAGTTTGGGAGGGCCCTATGGCTACACCTTC | CASSLGGPYGYTF
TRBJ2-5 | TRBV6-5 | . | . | TGTGCCAGCAGCCCCCGGCCAGGACAAGAGACCCAGTACTTC | CASSPRPGQETQYF
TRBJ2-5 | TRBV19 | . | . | TGTGCCAGTAGTACTCTAGGGACAAACCAAGAGACCCAGTACTTC | CASSTLGTNQETQYF
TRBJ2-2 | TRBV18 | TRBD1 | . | TGTGCCAGCTCACCACCGACAGGGGGCACCGGGGAGCTGTTTTTT | CASSPPTGGTGELFF
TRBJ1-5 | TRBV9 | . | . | TGTGCCAGCAGCGTAGGCGGGGAAGGAGTTCAGCCCCAGCATTTT | CASSVGGEGVQPQHF
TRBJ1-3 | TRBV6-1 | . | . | TGTGCCAGCAGTGAAAGGGGGAAAGGAAACACCATATATTTT | CASSERGKGNTIYF
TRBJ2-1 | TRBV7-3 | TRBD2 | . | TGTGCCAGCAGCTTAGCGGGGGGGCCCTACAATGAGCAGTTCTTC | CASSLAGGPYNEQFF
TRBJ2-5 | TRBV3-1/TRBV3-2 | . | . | TGTGCCAGCAGCCAAGGCGCAGGGGTAGAGACCCAGTACTTC | CASSQGAGVETQYF
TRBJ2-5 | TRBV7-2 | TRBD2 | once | TGTGCCAGCAGCGCGGGACTAGCGGGGGGGCAAGAGACCCAGTACTTC | CASSAGLAGGQETQYF
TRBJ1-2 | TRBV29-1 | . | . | TGCAGCGTCGGGACTCCGGACTATGGCTACACCTTC | CSVGTPDYGYTF